The source of this TCR beta chain is a study of shared clonotypes between healthy human individuals. This clone was seen a few times. Its specificity is not known. This sample includes further DNA sequences coding for the same CDR3. In the naive CD8 group, cells lacked CD45RO and were positively selected for CCR7, so terminally differentiated effector memory CD45RA+ cells were left out. Notes on the study in general: Relative to memory subsets, naive subsets generally showed larger estimated richness. Specimens sampled were limited to blood, with tissue repertoires likely differing.

Using immunoSEQ multiplex PCR, the repertoire was profiled, and TCRdb retains in-frame clones only, with some absent. The data hold some 2.1 million clones, with over 85% observed a single time. There are 13 residues in the CDR3. The V gene's germline CDR1 is LNHDA and CDR2 SQIVND (reference sequence). V was pared by 5 bases and J by 3 bases, with 10 bases between. The source of this sequence is a young man in good health. Sequences were obtained from naive CD8+ T cells sorted from blood. This chain uses TRBV19 with TRBJ1-1; D gene ambiguous. The chain's CDR3 is CASSSTEYTEAFF. As DNA, the CDR3 is TGTGCCAGTAGTTCGACGGAGTACACTGAAGCTTTCTTT.